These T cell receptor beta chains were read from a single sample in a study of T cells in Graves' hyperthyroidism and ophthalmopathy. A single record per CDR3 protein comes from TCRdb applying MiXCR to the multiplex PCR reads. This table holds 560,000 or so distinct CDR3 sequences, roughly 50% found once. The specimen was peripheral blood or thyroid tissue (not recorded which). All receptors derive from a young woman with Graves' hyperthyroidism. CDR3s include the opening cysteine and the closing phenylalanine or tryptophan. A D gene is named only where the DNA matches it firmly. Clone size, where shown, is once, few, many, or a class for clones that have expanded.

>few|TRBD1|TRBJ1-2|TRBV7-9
TGTGCCAGCAGCTCGGACAGGAGTGGAGGGAGATGGTATGGCTACACCTTC
CASSSDRSGGRWYGYTF
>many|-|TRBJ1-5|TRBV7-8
TGTGCCAGCAGCATCCCGACGGTTCTGCCCCAGCATTTT
CASSIPTVLPQHF
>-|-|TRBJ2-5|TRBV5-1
TGCGCCAGCAGCTTGCTTAGGACCAGGATCCAAGAGACCCAGTACTTC
CASSLLRTRIQETQYF
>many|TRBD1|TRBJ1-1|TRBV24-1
TGTGCCACCCGTTCCGGGACAGGGGGAAGGGAAGCTTTCTTT
CATRSGTGGREAFF
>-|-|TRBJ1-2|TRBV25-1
TGCGCCAGCAGCTTGGACAAATACGGGACGACATATGGCTACACCTTC
CASSLDKYGTTYGYTF
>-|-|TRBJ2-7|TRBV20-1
TGCAGTGCTAGATCCGGGCGGGACAGCTCCTACGAGCAGTACTTC
CSARSGRDSSYEQYF
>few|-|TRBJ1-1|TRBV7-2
TGTGCCAGCAGTGCTAGAGGGGGTCGGGACACTGAAGCTTTCTTT
CASSARGGRDTEAFF
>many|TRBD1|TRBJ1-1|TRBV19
TGTGCCAGTAGGGACAGGGCCACTGAAGCTTTCTTT
CASRDRATEAFF
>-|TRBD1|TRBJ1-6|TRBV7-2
TGTGCCAGCAGCTTAAACCGGGCAGGGGGCTCCTCACCCCTCCACTTT
CASSLNRAGGSSPLHF
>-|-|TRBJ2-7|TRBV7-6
TGTGCCAGCAGCAGGCGAATTAACGAGCAGTACTTC
CASSRRINEQYF
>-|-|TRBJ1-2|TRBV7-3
TGTGCCAGCAGCGCAACAGAGGGGGGCGGCTACACCTTC
CASSATEGGGYTF
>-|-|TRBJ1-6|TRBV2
TGTGCCAGTTTAGCGGGGCGGTCGGGCAATTCACCCCTCCACTTT
CASLAGRSGNSPLHF
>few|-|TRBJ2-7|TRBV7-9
TGTGCCAGCAGCTACCAAGGGGGTACCTACGAGCAGTACTTC
CASSYQGGTYEQYF
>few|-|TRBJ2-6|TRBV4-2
TGTGCCAGCAGCCAAGATGGGACGGGGACCTGGGCCAACGTCCTGACTTTC
CASSQDGTGTWANVLTF
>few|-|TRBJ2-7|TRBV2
TGTGCCAGCATCGCTACGACAGGCCGTGTGTATGAGCAGTACTTC
CASIATTGRVYEQYF
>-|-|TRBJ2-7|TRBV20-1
TGCAGTGCTACCACACCCGGGGTACCTTACGAGCAGTACTTC
CSATTPGVPYEQYF
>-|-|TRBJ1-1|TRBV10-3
TGTGCCATCAGTGAAGATGGGTACACTGAAGCTTTCTTT
CAISEDGYTEAFF
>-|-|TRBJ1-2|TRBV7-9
TGTGCCAGCAGCCAAGCCCCGGGACTCGGCTATGGCTACACCTTC
CASSQAPGLGYGYTF
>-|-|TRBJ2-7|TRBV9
TGTGCCAGCAGCTTGGACTCTCAAGAGCAGTACTTC
CASSLDSQEQYF
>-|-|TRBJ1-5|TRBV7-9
TGTGCCAGCAGCTTAAGGGAAGGGAGCAATCAGCATTTT
CASSLREGSNQHF
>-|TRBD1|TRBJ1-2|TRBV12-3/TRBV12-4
TGTGCCAGCAGTTACGAGGGACAGGGAAACTATGGCTACACCTTC
CASSYEGQGNYGYTF
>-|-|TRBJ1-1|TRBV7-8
TGTGCCTGGGAAAAGTTAGACACTGAAGCTTTCTTT
CAWEKLDTEAFF
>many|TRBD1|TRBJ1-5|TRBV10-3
TGTGCCATCAGGCCGGGACAGGGGAACAATCAGCCCCAGCATTTT
CAIRPGQGNNQPQHF
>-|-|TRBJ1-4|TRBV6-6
TGTGCCAGCAGTTACTGGGCGACGGCAACTAATGAAAAACTGCTTTTT
CASSYWATATNEKLLF
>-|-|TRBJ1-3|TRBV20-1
TGCAGTGCTAGAACCCAGTCGAGCTCTGGAAACACCATATATTTT
CSARTQSSSGNTIYF
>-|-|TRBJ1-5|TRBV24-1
TGTGCCGACAGCCGAAATCAGCCCCAGCATTTT
CADSRNQPQHF
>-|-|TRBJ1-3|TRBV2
TGTGCCAGCAGGGACGGAGGAAACACCATATATTTT
CASRDGGNTIYF
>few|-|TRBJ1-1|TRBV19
TGTGCCAGTAGTATAGATCATCTTTACGGGAACACTGAAGCTTTCTTT
CASSIDHLYGNTEAFF
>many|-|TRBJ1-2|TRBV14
TGTGCCAGCAGCCAACCGGGGTACTATGGCTACACCTTC
CASSQPGYYGYTF
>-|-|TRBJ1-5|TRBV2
TGTGCCAGCAGTGAAGGACCCAGGTTCGAACAGCCCCAGCATTTT
CASSEGPRFEQPQHF
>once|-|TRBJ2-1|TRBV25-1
TGTGCCAGCAGTGAGAAGGTGGCATTCCGAGTCAATGAGCAGTTCTTC
CASSEKVAFRVNEQFF
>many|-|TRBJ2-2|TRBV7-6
TGTGCCAGCAGCCCAGGGCGTACCGGGGAGCTGTTTTTT
CASSPGRTGELFF
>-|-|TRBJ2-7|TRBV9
TGTGCCAGCAGGCGGGAAGGGGGCCAACAAGCCTACGAGCAGTACTTC
CASRREGGQQAYEQYF
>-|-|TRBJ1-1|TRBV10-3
TGTGCCATCCAGGCGGCTAGTCCGTACACTGAAGCTTTCTTT
CAIQAASPYTEAFF
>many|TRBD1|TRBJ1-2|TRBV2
TGTGCCAGCTCCACTCCGGGACAGTTTTATGGCTACACCTTC
CASSTPGQFYGYTF
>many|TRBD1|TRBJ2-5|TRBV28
TGTGCCAGCAGTTTGACAGGGGGTGTGGAGACCCAGTACTTC
CASSLTGGVETQYF
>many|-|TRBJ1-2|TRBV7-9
TGTGCCAGCACCCTTGGGGGCAGCCCTAACTATGGCTACACCTTC
CASTLGGSPNYGYTF
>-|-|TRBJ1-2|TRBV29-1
TGCAGCGTTGAAGATGCGGGGGGCGACTATGGCTACACCTTC
CSVEDAGGDYGYTF
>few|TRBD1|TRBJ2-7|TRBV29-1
TGCAGCGTTGAAGATCGGGACAGGGGGGACGAGCAGTACTTC
CSVEDRDRGDEQYF
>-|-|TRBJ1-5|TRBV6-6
TGTGCCAGCAGTGCGGTGCGGTTCAATCAGCCCCAGCATTTT
CASSAVRFNQPQHF
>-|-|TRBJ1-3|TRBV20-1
TGCAGTGCTTTCCAGGGGTCTGGAAACACCATATATTTT
CSAFQGSGNTIYF